The next 5 T cell receptor beta chains were all read from a single sample in a study of T cell changes during pregnancy in multiple sclerosis. Measured with immunoSEQ multiplex PCR; TCRdb has only the in-frame clones, and not every one. Here the sample spans about 20,000 clones, about 87% being singletons. The material sequenced was CD8+ T cells from peripheral blood mononuclear cells, taken in the second trimester of pregnancy. Receptor source: a female donor in good health, enrolled as a control in a pregnancy study.

The chain employs TRBV6-4 and TRBJ2-1; 10 nucleotides match TRBD2. The CDR3 runs to 15 residues. From germline, CDR1 is MRHNA and CDR2 SNTAGT. V lost 4 bases, J lost 8 bases, and 8 bases stayed unmatched. In DNA, the CDR3 is TGTGCCAGCAGTGGGGGGCTAGCGGGAGTCGATGAGCAGTTCTTC. Protein sequence: CASSGGLAGVDEQFF.

The V call is TRBV15, the J call TRBJ2-3, with TRBD2 matching 9 bases. The CDR3 has 16 amino acids. CDR1 and CDR2 from the germline V gene are LNHNV and YYDKDF (reference sequence). Trimming at V came to 0 bases and at J to 3 bases, leaving 4 bases not matched to a gene. CDR3 DNA sequence: TGTGCCACCAGCAGAGAGTTGGCGGGAGGGACAGATACGCAGTATTTT. This gives the protein CATSRELAGGTDTQYF.

V gene TRBV4-3 combines with J gene TRBJ2-1; D gene ambiguous. Germline CDR1 reads LGHNA; CDR2 reads YSLEER. The CDR3 extends over 12 amino acids. V was cut by 1 base and J by 6 bases, with 4 bases left in between. CDR3: CASSQGINEQFF. CDR3 coding DNA: TGCGCCAGCAGCCAAGGTATCAATGAGCAGTTCTTC.

V gene TRBV5-6 combines with J gene TRBJ2-7; TRBD2 matches at 7 bases. The germline V gene encodes CDR1 SGHDT and CDR2 YYEEEE. V shed 0 bases, J shed 3 bases, and the junction held 6 bases outside the gene matches. The CDR3 runs 15 residues. In DNA form, the CDR3 reads TGTGCCAGCAGCTTGGCGCTCAGGACTAGCTACGAGCAGTACTTC. This encodes CASSLALRTSYEQYF. Variable domain in full (rest from reference TRBV5-6 and TRBJ2-7): DAGVTQSPTHLIKTRGQQVTLRCSPKSGHDTVSWYQQALGQGPQFIFQYYEEEERQRGNFPDRFSGHQFPNYSSELNVNALLLGDSALYLCASSLALRTSYEQYFGPGTRLTVT.

The chain carries TRBV9 and TRBJ2-4; 11 positions agree with TRBD2. Germline lookup yields CDR1 SGDLS and CDR2 YYNGEE. V dropped 1 base and J dropped 1; count of bases not matched to a gene: 7. This CDR3 comprises 18 residues. The CDR3 protein is CASSVPGLAERAKNIQYF. The CDR3 DNA follows: TGTGCCAGCAGCGTACCGGGACTAGCGGAAAGGGCCAAAAACATTCAGTACTTC.